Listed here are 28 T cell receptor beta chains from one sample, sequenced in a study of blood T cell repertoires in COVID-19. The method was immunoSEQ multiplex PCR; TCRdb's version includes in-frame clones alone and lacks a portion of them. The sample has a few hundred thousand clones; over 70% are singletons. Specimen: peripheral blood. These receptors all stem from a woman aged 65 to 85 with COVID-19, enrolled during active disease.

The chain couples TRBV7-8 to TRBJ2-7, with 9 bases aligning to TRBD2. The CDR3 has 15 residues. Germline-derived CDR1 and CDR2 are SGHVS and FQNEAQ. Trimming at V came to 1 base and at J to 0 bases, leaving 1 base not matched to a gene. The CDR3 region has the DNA TGTGCCAGCAGCTTAGGACTAGCGGCCTCCTACGAGCAGTACTTC. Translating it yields CASSLGLAASYEQYF. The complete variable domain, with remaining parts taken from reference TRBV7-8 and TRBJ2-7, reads GAGVSQSPRYKVAKRGQDVALRCDPISGHVSLFWYQQALGQGPEFLTYFQNEAQLDKSGLPSDRFFAERPEGSVSTLKIQRTQQEDSAVYLCASSLGLAASYEQYFGPGTRLTVT.

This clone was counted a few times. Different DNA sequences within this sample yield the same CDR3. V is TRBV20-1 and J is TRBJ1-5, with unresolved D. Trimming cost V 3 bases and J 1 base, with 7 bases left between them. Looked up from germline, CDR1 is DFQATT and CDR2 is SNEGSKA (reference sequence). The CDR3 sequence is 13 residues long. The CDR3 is CSASRESNQPQHF. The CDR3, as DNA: TGCAGTGCTAGTAGGGAGAGCAATCAGCCCCAGCATTTT.

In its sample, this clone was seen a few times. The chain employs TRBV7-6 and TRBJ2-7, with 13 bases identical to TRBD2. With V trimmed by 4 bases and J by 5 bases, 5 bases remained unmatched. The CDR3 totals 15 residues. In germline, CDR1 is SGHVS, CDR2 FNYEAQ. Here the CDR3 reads CASSYGLAGVNEQYF. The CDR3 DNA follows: TGTGCCAGCAGCTACGGACTAGCGGGAGTGAACGAGCAGTACTTC.

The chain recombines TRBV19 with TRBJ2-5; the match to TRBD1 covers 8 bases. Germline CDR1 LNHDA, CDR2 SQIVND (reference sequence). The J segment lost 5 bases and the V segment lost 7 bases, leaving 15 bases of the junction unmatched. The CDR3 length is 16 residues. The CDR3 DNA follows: TGTGCCAGTACCCTAAGGGCAGGGGGCGGAGAGGAGACCCAGTACTTC. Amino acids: CASTLRAGGGEETQYF.

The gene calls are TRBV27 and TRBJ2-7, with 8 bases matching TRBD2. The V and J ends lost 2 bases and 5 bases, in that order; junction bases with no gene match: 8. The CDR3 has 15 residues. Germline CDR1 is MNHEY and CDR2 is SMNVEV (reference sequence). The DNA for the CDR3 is TGTGCCAGCAGTTTACAGGGACTAGTTGTCAACGAGCAGTACTTC. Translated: CASSLQGLVVNEQYF.

The CDR3 bases are TGTGCCAGCAGTTTACACAGGGGGAGACTCCGGTACTTC. Translating it yields CASSLHRGRLRYF. The chain combines TRBV12-3 or TRBV12-4 with TRBJ2-7, with 8 bases lining up with TRBD1. This CDR3 is 13 amino acids long. V lost 2 bases, J lost 12 bases, and 9 bases stayed unmatched.

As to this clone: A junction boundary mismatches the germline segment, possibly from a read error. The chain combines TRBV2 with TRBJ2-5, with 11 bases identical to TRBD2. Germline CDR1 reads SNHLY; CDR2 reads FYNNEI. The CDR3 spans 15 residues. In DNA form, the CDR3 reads TGTGCCAGCAGTGAAGAGTCTAGCGGGAGGACGGTCTTAGACTTC. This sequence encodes CASSEESSGRTVLDF.

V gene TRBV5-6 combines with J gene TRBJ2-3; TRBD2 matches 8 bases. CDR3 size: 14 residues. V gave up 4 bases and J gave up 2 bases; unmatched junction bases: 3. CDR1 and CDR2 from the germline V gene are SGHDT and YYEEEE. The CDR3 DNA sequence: TGTGCCAGCAGCGCGGGACTAGTCACAGATACGCAGTATTTT. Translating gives CASSAGLVTDTQYF.

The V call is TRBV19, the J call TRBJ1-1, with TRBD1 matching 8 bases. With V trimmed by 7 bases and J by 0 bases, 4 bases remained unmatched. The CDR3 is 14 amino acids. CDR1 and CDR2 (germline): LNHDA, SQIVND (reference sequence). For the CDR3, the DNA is TGTGCCAGTACCCGACAGGGGCTGAACACTGAAGCTTTCTTT. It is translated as CASTRQGLNTEAFF.

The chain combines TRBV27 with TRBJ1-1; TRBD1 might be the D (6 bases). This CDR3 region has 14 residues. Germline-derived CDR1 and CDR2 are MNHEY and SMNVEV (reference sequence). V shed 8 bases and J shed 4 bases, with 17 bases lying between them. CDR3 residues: CASASGNRATEAFF. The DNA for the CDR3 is TGTGCCAGCGCCTCGGGAAACAGGGCCACTGAAGCTTTCTTT.

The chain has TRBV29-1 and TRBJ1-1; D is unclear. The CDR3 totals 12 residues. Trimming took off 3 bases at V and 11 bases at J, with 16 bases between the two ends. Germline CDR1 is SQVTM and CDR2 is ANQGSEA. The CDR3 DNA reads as TGCAGCGTTGAGTCGGGTGGGTTTGCCGCTTTCTTT. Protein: CSVESGGFAAFF.

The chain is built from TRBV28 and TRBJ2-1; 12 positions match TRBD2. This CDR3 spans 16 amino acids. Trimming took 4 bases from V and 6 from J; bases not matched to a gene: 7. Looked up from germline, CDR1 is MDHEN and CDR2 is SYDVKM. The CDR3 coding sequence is TGTGCCAGCAGTTCCCTTGGACTAGCGGGATTCAATGAGCAGTTCTTC. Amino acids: CASSSLGLAGFNEQFF. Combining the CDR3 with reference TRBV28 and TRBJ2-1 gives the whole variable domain DVKVTQSSRYLVKRTGEKVFLECVQDMDHENMFWYRQDPGLGLRLIYFSYDVKMKEKGDIPEGYSVSREKKERFSLILESASTNQTSMYLCASSSLGLAGFNEQFFGPGTRLTVL.

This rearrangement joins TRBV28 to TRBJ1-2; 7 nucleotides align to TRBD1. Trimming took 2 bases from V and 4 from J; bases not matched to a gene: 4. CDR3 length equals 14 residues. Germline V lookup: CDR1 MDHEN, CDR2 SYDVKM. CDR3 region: CASSLGHRGYGYTF. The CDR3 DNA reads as TGTGCCAGCAGTTTAGGCCACAGGGGCTATGGCTACACCTTC.

CDR3 sequence reads: CASSLDSREQYF. In DNA form, the CDR3 reads TGCGCCAGCAGCTTGGACAGCCGCGAGCAGTACTTC. The rearrangement links TRBV5-1 to TRBJ2-7, with unresolved D. V lost 0 bases to trimming and J lost 6 bases, with 7 bases between them. Germline loops: CDR1 SGHRS, CDR2 YFSETQ. CDR3 length: 12 amino acids.

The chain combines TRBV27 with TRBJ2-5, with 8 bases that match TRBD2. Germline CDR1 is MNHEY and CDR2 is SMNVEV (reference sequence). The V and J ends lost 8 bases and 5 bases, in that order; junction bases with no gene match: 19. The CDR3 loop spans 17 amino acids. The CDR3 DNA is TGTGCCAGCGGGATTCCGGGGGTAGCGGGAACTTGGGAGACCCAGTACTTC. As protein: CASGIPGVAGTWETQYF.

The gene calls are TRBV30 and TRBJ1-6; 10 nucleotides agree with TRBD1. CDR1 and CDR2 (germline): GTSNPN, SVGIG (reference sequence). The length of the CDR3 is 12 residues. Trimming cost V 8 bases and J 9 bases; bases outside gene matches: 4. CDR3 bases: TGTGCCGAGGGACAGGGGAGTTCACCCCTCCACTTT. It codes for CAEGQGSSPLHF.

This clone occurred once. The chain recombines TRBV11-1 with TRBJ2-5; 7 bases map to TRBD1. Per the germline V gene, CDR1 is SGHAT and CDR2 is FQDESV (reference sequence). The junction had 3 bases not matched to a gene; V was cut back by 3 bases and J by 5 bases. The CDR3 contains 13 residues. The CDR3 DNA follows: TGTGCCAGCAGCTTGCAGGGGGTTGAGACCCAGTACTTC. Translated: CASSLQGVETQYF.

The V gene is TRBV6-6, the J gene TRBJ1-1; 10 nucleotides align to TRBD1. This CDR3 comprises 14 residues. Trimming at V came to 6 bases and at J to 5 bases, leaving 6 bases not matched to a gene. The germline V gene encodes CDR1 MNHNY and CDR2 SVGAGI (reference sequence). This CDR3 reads CASSQDRGSTEAFF. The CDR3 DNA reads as TGTGCCAGCAGCCAGGACAGGGGGTCTACTGAAGCTTTCTTT.

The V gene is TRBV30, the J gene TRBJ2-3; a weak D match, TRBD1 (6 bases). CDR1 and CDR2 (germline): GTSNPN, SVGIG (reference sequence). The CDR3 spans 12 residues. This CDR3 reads CATGRGTNTQYF. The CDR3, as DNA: TGTGCTACGGGCAGGGGAACAAATACGCAGTATTTT.

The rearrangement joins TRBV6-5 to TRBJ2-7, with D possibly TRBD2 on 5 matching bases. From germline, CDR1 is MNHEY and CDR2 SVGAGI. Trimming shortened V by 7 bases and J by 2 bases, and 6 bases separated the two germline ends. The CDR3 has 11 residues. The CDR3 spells CASTGAYEQYF. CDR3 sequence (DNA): TGTGCCAGCACCGGGGCCTACGAGCAGTACTTC.

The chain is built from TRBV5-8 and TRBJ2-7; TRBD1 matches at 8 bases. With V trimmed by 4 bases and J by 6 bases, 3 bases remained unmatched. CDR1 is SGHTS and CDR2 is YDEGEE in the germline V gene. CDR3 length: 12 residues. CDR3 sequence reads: CASSPTGGEQYF. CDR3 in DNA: TGTGCCAGCAGCCCCACAGGGGGCGAGCAGTACTTC.

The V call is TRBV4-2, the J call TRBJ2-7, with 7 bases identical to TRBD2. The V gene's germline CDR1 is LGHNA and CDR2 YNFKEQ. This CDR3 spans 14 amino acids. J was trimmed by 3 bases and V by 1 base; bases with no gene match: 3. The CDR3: CASSQGLADYEQYF. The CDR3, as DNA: TGTGCCAGCAGCCAAGGCCTAGCGGACTACGAGCAGTACTTC.

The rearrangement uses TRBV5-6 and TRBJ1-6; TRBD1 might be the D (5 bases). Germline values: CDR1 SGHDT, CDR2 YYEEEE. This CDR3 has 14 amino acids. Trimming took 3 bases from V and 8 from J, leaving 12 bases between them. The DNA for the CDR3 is TGTGCCAGCAGCTCAGGGACTCCGGATTCACCCCTCCACTTT. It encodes CASSSGTPDSPLHF.

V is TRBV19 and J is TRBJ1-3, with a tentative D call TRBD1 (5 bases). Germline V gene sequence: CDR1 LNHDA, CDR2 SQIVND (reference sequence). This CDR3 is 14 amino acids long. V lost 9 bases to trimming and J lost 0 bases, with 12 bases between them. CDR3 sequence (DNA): TGTGCCAGCCGTAGACAGCACTCTGGAAACACCATATATTTT. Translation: CASRRQHSGNTIYF.

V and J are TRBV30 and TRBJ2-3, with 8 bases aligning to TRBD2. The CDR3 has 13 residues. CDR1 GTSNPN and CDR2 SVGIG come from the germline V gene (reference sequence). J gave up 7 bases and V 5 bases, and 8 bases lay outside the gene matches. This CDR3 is CAWEPGLGYTQYF. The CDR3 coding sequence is TGTGCCTGGGAACCGGGACTAGGGTATACGCAGTATTTT.

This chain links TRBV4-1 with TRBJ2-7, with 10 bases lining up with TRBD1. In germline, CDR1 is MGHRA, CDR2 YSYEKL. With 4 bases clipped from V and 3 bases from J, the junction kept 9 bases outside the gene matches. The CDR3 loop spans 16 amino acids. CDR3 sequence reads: CASSLTRDRGYYEQYF. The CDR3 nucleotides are TGCGCCAGCAGCCTCACCCGGGACAGGGGCTACTACGAGCAGTACTTC.

CDR3 protein: CASSLANRGPGSAEAFF. CDR3 coding DNA: TGTGCCAGCAGCTTAGCGAACAGGGGGCCCGGTAGTGCTGAAGCTTTCTTT. The chain carries TRBV7-6 and TRBJ1-1, with 9 bases fitting TRBD1. V lost 0 bases to trimming and J lost 6 bases; unmatched junction nucleotides: 11. Germline V gives CDR1 SGHVS, CDR2 FNYEAQ. The length of the CDR3 is 17 residues.

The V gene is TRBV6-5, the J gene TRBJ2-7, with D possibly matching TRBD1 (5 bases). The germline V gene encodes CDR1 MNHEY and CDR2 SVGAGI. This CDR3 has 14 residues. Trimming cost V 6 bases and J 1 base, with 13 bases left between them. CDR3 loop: CASSRVGSSYEQYF. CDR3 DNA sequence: TGTGCCAGCAGCAGGGTAGGGTCATCCTACGAGCAGTACTTC.